This T cell receptor (beta chain) was documented in a study of patients and donors after allogeneic stem cell transplantation. V shed 0 bases, J shed 9 bases, and the junction held 4 bases outside the gene matches. The germline V gene encodes CDR1 MNHEY and CDR2 SVGAGI. The CDR3 has 14 residues. TCRdb redid the calling of the RT-PCR reads with MiXCR, one entry per CDR3 protein. The sample shows fewer than 500,000 distinct CDR3 sequences, approximately 16% of them seen only once. This clonotype has just a few counts. This clonotype was sampled from a human donor who was either an allogeneic HSCT recipient or a stem cell or donor lymphocyte infusion donor (not recorded which). It is not recorded whose cells these are; they may come from a transplant donor. The chain is built from TRBV6-5 and TRBJ2-1, with 8 nucleotides matching TRBD2. Material: blood, either unsorted or a sorted T cell fraction (not recorded which). The CDR3 sequence is CASSYSTAGVEQFF. The CDR3 nucleotides read TGTGCCAGCAGTTACTCGACAGCGGGAGTTGAGCAGTTCTTC.